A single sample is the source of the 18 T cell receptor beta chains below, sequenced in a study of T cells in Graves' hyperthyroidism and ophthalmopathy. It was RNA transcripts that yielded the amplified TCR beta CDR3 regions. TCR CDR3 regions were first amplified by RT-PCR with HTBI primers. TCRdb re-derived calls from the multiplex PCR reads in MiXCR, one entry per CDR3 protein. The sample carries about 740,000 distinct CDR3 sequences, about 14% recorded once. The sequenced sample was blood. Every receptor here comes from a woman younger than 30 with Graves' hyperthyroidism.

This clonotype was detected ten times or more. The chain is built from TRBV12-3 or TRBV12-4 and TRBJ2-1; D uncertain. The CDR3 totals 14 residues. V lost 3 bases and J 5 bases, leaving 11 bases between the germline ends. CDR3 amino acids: CASSFPGSHNEQFF. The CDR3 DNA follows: TGTGCCAGCAGTTTTCCCGGATCTCACAATGAGCAGTTCTTC.

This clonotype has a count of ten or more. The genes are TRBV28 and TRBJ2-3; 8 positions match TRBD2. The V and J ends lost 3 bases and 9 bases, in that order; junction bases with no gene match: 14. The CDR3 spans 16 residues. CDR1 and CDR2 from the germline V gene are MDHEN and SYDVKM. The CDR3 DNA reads TGTGCCAGCAGTTTTATGAAGCGGGAGATGAGGGAGACGCAGTATTTT. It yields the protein CASSFMKREMRETQYF.

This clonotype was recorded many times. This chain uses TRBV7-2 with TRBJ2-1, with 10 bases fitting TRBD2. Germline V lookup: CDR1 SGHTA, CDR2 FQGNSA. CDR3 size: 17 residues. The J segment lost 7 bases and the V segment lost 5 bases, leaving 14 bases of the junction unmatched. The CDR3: CASSRLTSGAMGNEQFF. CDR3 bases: TGTGCCAGCAGCCGGCTAACTAGCGGGGCCATGGGAAATGAGCAGTTCTTC.

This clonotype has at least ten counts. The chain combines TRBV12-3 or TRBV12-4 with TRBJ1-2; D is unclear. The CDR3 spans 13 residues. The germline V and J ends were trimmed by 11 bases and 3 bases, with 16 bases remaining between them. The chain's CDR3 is CAVAQLRDYGYTF. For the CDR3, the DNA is TGTGCCGTCGCGCAGCTGAGGGACTATGGCTACACCTTC.

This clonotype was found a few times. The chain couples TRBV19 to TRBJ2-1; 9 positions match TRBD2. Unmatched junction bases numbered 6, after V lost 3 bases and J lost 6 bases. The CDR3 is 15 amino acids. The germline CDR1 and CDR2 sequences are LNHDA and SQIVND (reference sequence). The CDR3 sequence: CASSMTTSGLNEQFF. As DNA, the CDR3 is TGTGCCAGTAGTATGACGACTAGCGGACTCAATGAGCAGTTCTTC.

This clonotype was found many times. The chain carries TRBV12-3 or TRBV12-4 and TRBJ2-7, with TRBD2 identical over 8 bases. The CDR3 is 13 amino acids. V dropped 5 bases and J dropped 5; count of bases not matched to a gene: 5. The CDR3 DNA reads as TGTGCCAGCAGTGACAGCGGGAGAAACGAGCAGTACTTC. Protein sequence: CASSDSGRNEQYF.

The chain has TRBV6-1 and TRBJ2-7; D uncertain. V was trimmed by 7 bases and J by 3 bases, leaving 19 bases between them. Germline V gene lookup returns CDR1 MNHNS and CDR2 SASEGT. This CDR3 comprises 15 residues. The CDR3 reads CASTELRKVGYEQYF. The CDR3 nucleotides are TGTGCCAGCACCGAACTTCGGAAGGTCGGCTACGAGCAGTACTTC.

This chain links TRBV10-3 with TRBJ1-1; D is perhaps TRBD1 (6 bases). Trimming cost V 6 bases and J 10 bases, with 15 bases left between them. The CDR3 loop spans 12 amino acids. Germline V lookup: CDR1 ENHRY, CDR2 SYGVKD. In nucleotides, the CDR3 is TGTGCCATCAGAGAACAGGGCCCAGGAGCTTTCTTT. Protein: CAIREQGPGAFF.

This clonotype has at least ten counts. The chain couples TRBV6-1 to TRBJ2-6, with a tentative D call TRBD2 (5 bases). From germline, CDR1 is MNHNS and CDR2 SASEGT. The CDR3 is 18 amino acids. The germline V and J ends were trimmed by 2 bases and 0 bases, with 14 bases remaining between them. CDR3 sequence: CASSERALASSGANVLTF. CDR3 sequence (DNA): TGTGCCAGCAGTGAAAGGGCTCTAGCCTCCTCTGGGGCCAACGTCCTGACTTTC.

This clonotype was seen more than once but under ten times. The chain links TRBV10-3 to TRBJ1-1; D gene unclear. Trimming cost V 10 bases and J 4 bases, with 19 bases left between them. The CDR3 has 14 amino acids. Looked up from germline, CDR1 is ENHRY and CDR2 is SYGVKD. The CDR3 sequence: CATVRSGDSTEAFF. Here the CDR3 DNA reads TGTGCCACCGTTAGAAGCGGGGATAGCACTGAAGCTTTCTTT.

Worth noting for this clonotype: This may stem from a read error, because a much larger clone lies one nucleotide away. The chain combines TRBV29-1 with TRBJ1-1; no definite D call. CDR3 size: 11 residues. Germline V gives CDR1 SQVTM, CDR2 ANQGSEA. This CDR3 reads CSASLSTEALF. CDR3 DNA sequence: TGCAGCGCTTCGCTCAGTACTGAAGCTTTATTT.

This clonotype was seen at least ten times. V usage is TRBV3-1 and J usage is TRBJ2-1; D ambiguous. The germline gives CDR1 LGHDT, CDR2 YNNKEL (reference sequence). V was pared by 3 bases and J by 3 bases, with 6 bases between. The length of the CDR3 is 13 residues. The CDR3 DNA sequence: TGTGCCAGCAGCCAGCAAAACTACAATGAGCAGTTCTTC. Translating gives CASSQQNYNEQFF.

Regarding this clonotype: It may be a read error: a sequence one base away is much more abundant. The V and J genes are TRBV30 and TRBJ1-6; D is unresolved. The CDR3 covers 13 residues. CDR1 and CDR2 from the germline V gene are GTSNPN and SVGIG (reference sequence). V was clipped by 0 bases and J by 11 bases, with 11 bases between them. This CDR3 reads CAWSVRERAPLHF. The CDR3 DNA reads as TGTGCCTGGAGTGTACGAGAGCGGGCACCCCTCCACTTT.

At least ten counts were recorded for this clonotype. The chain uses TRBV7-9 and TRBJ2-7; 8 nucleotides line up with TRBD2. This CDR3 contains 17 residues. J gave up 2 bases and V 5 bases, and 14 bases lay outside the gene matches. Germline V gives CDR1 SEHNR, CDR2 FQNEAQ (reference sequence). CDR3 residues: CASSISLVTSVTYEQYF. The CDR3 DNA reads TGTGCCAGCAGCATCTCCCTTGTGACTAGCGTAACCTACGAGCAGTACTTC.

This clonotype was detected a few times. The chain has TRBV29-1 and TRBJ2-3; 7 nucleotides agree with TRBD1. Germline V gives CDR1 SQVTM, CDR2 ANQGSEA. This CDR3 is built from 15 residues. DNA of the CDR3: TGCAACGCTGGTGAGGGGGCTACTGCGGCAGATACGCAGTATTTT. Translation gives CNAGEGATAADTQYF.

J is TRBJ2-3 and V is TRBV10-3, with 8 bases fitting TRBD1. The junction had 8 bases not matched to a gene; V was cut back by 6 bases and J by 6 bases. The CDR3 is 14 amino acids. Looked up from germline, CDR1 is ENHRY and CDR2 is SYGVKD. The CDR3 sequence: CAISSGQGYDTQYF. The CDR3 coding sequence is TGTGCCATCAGCTCCGGACAGGGATACGATACGCAGTATTTT.

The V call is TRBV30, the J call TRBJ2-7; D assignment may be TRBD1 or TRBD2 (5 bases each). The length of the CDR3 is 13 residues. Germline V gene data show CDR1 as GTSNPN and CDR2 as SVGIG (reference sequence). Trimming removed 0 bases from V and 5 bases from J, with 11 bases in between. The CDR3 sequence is CAWSVGLANEQYF. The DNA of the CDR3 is TGTGCCTGGAGTGTGGGGCTAGCTAACGAGCAGTACTTC. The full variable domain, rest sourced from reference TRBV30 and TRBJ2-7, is SQTIHQWPATLVQPVGSPLSLECTVEGTSNPNLYWYRQAAGRGLQLLFYSVGIGQISSEVPQNLSASRPQDRQFILSSKKLLLSDSGFYLCAWSVGLANEQYFGPGTRLTVT.

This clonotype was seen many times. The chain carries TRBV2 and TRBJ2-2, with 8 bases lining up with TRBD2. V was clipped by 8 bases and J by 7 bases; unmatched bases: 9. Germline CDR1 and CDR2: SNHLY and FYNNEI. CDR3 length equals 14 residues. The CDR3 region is CASSSSGRDGELFF. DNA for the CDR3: TGTGCCAGCTCGTCTAGCGGGCGAGACGGGGAGCTGTTTTTT.